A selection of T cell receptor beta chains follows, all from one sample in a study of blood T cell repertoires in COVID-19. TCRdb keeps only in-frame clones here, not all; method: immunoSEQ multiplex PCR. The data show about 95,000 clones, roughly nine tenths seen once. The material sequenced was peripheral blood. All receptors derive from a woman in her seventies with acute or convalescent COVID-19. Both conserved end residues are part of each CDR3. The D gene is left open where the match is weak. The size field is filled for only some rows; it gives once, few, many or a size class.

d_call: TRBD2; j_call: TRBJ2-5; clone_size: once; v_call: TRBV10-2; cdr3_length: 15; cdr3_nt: TGCGCCAGCAGTGTCAGCGGGGGGGGTCGTGAGACCCAGTACTTC; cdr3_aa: CASSVSGGGRETQYF
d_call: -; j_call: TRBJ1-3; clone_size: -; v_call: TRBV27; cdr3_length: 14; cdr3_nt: TGTGCCAGCAGTTTTGGAGGATATGGAAACACCATATATTTT; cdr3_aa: CASSFGGYGNTIYF
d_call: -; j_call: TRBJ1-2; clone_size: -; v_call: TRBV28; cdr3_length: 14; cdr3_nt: TGTGCCAGCAGCCGAACCAGGGCTGGAGATGGCTACACCTTC; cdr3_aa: CASSRTRAGDGYTF
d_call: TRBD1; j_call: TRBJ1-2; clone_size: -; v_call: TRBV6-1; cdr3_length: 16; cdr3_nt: TGTGCCAGCAGTGCCGCCCCGGACAGGGCCCCTTATGGCTACACCTTC; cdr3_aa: CASSAAPDRAPYGYTF
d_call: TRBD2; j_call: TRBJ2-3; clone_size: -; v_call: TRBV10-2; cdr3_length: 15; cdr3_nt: TGCGCCAGCAGTGAGCGGGGGGGCAACACAGATACGCAGTATTTT; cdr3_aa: CASSERGGNTDTQYF
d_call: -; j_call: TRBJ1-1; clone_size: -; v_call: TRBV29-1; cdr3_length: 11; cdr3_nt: TGCAGCGTTGTCGAGGGCCCCGAAGCTTTCTTT; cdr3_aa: CSVVEGPEAFF
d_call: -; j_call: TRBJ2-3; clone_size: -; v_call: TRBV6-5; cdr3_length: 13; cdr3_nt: TGTGCCAGCCGGGTGTACGGCACAGATACGCAGTATTTT; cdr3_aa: CASRVYGTDTQYF
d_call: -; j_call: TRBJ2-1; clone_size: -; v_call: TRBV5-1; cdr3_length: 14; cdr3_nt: TGCGCGCGGGGACGAGGGACCAATTACAATGAGCAGTTCTTC; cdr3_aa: CARGRGTNYNEQFF
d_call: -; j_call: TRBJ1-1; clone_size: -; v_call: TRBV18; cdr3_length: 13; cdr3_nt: TGTGCCAGCTCACCCACAGGTCTCACTGAAGCTTTCTTT; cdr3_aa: CASSPTGLTEAFF
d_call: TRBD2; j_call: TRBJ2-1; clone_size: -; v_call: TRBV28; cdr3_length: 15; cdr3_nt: TGTGCCAGCAGTTTTGGGACTAGCCCCTACAATGAGCAGTTCTTC; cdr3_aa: CASSFGTSPYNEQFF
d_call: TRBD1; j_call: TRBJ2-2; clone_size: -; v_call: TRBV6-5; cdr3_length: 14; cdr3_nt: TGTGCCAGCAGTCGGACAGGGGCCACCGGGGAGCTGTTTTTT; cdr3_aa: CASSRTGATGELFF
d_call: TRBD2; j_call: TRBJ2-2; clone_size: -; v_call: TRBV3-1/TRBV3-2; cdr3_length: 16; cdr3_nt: TGTGCCAGCTTCGCCGGGGGGGGACTCAACACCGGGGAGCTGTTTTTT; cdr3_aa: CASFAGGGLNTGELFF
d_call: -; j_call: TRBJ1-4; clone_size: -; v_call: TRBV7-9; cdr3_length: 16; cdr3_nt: TGTGCCAGCAGCTTAGGGTCCGGTCCGACTAATGAAAAACTGTTTTTT; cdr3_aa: CASSLGSGPTNEKLFF
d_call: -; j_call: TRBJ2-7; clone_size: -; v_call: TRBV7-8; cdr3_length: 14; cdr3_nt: TGTGCCAGCAGCTTCAGGGGAGGGGCCTACGAGCAGTACTTC; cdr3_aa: CASSFRGGAYEQYF
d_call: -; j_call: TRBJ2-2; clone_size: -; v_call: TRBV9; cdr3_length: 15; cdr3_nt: TGTGCCAGCAGCGTAGGGGTTGGAGATGCCGGGGAGCTGTTTTTT; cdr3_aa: CASSVGVGDAGELFF
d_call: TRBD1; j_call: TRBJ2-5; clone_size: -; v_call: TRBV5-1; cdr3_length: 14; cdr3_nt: TGCGCCAGCAGCTCGGGACAGTACCAAGAGACCCAGTACTTC; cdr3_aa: CASSSGQYQETQYF
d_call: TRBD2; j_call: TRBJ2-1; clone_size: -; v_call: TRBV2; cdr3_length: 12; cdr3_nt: TGTGCCAGCAGGCCGACTAGCGGAAAGCAGTTCTTC; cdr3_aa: CASRPTSGKQFF